This T cell receptor (beta chain) was obtained from a study of blood T cells in healthy people across ages. Study-level findings and limits: Long-lived and aged donors differed, with more naive CD4+ cells and higher diversity in the long-lived.

V dropped 0 bases and J dropped 3; count of bases not matched to a gene: 8. CDR3 length: 15 amino acids. The germline CDR1 and CDR2 sequences are DFQATT and SNEGSKA (reference sequence). The sample holds many counts of this clonotype. Its target is not known. A sample-barcoded 5' primer and a J-beta primer mix were used in a second PCR of roughly 7 to 12 cycles. TCRdb reanalysed the 5' RACE reads using MiXCR and keeps one entry per CDR3 protein. The sample includes hundreds of thousands of distinct CDR3 sequences, roughly half of them seen just once. The sample was blood. The sequence came from a woman at least 80 years old in good health. The genes are TRBV20-1 and TRBJ2-7; 7 bases agree with TRBD1. The CDR3, as DNA: TGCAGTGCTAGAGATCTCACGGCAGGGGGCTACGAGCAGTACTTC. Its translation is CSARDLTAGGYEQYF.